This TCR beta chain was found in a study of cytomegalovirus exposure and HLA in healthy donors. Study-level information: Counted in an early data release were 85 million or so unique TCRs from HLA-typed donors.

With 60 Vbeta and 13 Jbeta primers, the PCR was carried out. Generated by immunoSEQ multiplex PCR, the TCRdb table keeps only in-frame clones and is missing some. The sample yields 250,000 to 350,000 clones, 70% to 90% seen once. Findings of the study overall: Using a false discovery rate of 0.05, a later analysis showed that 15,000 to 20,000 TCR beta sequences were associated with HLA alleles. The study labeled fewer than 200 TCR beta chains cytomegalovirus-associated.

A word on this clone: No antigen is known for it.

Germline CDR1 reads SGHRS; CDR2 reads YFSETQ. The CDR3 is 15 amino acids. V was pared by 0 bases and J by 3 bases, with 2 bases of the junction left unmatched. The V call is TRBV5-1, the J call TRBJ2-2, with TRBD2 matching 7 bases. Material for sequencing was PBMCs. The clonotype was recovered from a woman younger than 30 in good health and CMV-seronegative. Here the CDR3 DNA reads TGCGCCAGCAGCTTGGACCTAGCGGACACCGGGGAGCTGTTTTTT. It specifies CASSLDLADTGELFF.